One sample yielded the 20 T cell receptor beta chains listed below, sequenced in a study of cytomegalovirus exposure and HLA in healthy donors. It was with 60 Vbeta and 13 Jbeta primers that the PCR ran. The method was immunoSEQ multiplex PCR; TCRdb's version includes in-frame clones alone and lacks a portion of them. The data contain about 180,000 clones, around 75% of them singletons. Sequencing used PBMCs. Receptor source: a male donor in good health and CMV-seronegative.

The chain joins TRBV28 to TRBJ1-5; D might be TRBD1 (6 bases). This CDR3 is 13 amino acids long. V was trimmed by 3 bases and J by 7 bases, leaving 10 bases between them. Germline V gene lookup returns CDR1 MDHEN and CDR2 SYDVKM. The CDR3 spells CASSLSQGQPQHF. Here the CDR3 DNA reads TGTGCCAGCAGTTTGTCACAGGGACAGCCCCAGCATTTT.

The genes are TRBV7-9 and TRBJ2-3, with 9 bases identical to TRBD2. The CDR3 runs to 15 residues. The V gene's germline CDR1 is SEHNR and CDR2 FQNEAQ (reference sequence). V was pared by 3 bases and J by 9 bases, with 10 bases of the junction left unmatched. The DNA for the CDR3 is TGTGCCAGCAGCTTCGGCGGCGGGGCGGGGGGGACGCAGTATTTT. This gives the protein CASSFGGGAGGTQYF.

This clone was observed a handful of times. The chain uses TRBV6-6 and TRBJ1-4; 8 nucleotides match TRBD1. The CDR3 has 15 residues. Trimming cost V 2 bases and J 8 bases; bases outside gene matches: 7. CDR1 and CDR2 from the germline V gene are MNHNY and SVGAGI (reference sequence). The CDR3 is CASSYTGQGSEKLFF. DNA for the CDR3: TGTGCCAGCAGTTACACCGGACAGGGCTCCGAAAAACTGTTTTTT.

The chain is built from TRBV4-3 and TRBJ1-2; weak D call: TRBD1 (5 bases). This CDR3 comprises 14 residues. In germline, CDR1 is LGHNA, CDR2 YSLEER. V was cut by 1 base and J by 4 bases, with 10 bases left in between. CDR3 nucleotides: TGCGCCAGCAGCCAAGGGGGGGGAGGCTATGGCTACACCTTC. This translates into CASSQGGGGYGYTF.

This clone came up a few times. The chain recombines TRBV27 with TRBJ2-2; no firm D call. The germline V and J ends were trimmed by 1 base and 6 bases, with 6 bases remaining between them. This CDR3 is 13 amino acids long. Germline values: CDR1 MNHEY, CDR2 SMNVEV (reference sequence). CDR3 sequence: CASSLFKPGELFF. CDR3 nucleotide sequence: TGTGCCAGCAGTTTATTTAAGCCCGGGGAGCTGTTTTTT.

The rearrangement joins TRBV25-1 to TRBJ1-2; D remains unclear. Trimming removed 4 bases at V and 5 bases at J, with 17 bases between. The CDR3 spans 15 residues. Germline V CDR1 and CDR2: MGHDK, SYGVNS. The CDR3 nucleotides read TGTGCCAGCAGTGCTCGTGGGCAGGTGCCTTATGGCTACACCTTC. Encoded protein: CASSARGQVPYGYTF.

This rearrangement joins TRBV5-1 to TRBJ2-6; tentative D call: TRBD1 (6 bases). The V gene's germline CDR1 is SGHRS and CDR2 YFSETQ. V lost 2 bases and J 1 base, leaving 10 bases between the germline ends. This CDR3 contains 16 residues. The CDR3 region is CASSLPQGSGANVLTF. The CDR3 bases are TGCGCCAGCAGCTTACCACAGGGTTCTGGGGCCAACGTCCTGACTTTC.

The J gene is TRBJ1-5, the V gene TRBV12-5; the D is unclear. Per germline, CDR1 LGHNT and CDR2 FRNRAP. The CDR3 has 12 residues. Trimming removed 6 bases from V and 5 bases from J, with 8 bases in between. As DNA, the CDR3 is TGTGCTAGTGGACTCCTCGATCAGCCCCAGCATTTT. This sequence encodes CASGLLDQPQHF. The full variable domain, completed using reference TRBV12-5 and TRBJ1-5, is DARVTQTPRHKVTEMGQEVTMRCQPILGHNTVFWYRQTMMQGLELLAYFRNRAPLDDSGMPKDRFSAEMPDATLATLKIQPSEPRDSAVYFCASGLLDQPQHFGDGTRLSIL.

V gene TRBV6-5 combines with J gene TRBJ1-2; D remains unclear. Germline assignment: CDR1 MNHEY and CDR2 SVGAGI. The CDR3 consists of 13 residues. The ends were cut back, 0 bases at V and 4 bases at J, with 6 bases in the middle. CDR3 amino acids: CASSYSQVYGYTF. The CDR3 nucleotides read TGTGCCAGCAGTTACTCTCAGGTCTATGGCTACACCTTC.

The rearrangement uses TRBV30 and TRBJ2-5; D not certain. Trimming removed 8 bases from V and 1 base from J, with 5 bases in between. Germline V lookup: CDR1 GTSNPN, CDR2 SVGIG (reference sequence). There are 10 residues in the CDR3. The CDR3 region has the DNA TGTGCCCGACTCCAAGAGACCCAGTACTTC. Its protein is CARLQETQYF.

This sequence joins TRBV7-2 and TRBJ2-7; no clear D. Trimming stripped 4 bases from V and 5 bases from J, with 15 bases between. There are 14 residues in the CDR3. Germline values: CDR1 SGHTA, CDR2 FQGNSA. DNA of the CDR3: TGTGCCAGCAGCTCCTCCCCCCCTACGAACGAGCAGTACTTC. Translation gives CASSSSPPTNEQYF.

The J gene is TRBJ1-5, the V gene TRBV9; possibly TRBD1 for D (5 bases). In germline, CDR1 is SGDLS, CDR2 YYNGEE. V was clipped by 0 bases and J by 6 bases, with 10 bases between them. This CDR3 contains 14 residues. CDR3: CASSVDGGGQPQHF. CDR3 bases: TGTGCCAGCAGCGTAGATGGGGGGGGTCAGCCCCAGCATTTT.

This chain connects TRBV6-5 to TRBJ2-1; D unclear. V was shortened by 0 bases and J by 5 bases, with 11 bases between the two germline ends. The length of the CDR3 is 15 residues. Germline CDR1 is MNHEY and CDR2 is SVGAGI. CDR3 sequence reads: CASSYSSRTDNEQFF. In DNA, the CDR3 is TGTGCCAGCAGTTACTCGAGTAGAACAGACAATGAGCAGTTCTTC.

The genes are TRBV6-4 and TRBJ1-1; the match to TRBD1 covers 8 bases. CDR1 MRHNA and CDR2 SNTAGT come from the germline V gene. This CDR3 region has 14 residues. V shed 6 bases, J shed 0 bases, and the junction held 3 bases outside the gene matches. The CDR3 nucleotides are TGTGCCAGCAGACAGGGGGGTTTGAACACTGAAGCTTTCTTT. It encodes CASRQGGLNTEAFF.

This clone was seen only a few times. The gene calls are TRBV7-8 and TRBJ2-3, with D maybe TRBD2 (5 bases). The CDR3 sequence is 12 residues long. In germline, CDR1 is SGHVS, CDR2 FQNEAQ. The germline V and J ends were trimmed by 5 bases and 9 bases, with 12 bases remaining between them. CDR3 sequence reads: CASSPRDDTQYF. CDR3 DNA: TGTGCCAGCAGCCCGAGGGATGACACGCAGTATTTT.

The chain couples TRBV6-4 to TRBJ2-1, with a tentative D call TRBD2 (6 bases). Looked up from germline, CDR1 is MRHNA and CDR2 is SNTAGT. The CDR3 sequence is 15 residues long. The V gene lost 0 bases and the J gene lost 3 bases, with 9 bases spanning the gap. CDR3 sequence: CASSDSWGDYNEQFF. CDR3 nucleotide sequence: TGTGCCAGCAGTGACTCCTGGGGGGACTACAATGAGCAGTTCTTC.

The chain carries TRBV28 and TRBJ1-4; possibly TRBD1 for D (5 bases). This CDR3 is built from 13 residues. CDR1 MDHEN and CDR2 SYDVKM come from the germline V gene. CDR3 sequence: CVIRARTNEKLFF. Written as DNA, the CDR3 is TGTGTTATCAGGGCCCGAACTAATGAAAAACTGTTTTTT.

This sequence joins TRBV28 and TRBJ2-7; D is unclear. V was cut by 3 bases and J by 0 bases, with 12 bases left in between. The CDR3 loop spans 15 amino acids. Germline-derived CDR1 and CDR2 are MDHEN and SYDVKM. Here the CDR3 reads CASSLEPVSSYEQYF. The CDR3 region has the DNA TGTGCCAGCAGTTTGGAGCCAGTAAGCTCCTACGAGCAGTACTTC.

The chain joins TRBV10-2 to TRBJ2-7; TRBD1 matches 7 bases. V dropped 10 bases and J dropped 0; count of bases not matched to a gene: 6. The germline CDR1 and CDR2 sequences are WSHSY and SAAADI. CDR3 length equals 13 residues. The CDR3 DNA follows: TGCGCCACACGGGACAGCAGCTCCTACGAGCAGTACTTC. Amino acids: CATRDSSSYEQYF.

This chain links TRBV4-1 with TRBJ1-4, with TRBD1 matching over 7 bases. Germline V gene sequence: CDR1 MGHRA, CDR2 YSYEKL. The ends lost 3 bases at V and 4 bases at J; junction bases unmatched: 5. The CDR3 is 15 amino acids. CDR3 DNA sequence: TGCGCCAGCAGCCATTCGACAGGGCTTAATGAAAAACTGTTTTTT. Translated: CASSHSTGLNEKLFF.